A selection of T cell receptor beta chains follows, all from one sample in a study of T cell clonotyping in hematopoietic cell transplantation. Data came from immunoSEQ multiplex PCR; TCRdb stores just in-frame clones and leaves some out. Seen here are about 14,000 clones, just over 95% observed once, and the top ten hold less than 5%. The starting material was peripheral blood mononuclear cells, obtained 30 days after allogeneic stem cell transplant. These receptors came from a female patient aged 45 to 65 who had an allogeneic stem cell transplant from an unrelated donor, so T cells may come from the graft donor. Some clones in this sample may be carry-over from other donors' samples. The CDR3 runs from the conserved cysteine through the conserved F or W. Each record gives: clone size, J gene, D gene, V gene, CDR3 protein, CDR3 DNA. The D gene is left open where the match is weak. Size is omitted from some rows. Given values are once, few, many or a class for expanded clones.

. | TRBJ1-3 | . | TRBV7-6 | CASSLSPFSPVGAGNTIYF | TGTGCCAGCAGCTTATCCCCGTTCTCGCCAGTCGGTGCTGGAAACACCATATATTTT
. | TRBJ1-5 | TRBD1 | TRBV6-1 | CASIQGGDQPQHF | TGTGCCAGTATCCAGGGGGGGGATCAGCCCCAGCATTTT
. | TRBJ1-1 | . | TRBV30 | CAWGGTPGTEAFF | TGTGCCTGGGGCGGGACTCCCGGCACTGAAGCTTTCTTT
. | TRBJ1-5 | . | TRBV7-9 | CASSLGQALAPQHF | TGTGCCAGCAGCTTAGGACAGGCCTTGGCGCCCCAGCATTTT
once | TRBJ2-4 | . | TRBV1 | CTSSQGLTSGGSPLAKNIQYF | TGCACCAGCAGCCAAGGTTTAACTAGCGGGGGGTCGCCCCTAGCCAAAAACATTCAGTACTTC
. | TRBJ1-2 | TRBD1 | TRBV6-1 | CASSTHDRGGGYTF | TGTGCCAGCAGTACTCACGACAGGGGTGGTGGCTACACCTTC
. | TRBJ1-3 | TRBD1 | TRBV28 | CASILRDRAGNTIYF | TGTGCCAGCATACTCCGGGACAGGGCTGGAAACACCATATATTTT
medium-sized | TRBJ1-1 | . | TRBV11-1 | CASSLRAGRNTEAFF | TGTGCCAGCAGCTTAAGGGCAGGGAGGAACACTGAAGCTTTCTTT
. | TRBJ2-4 | TRBD2 | TRBV11-2 | CASSTGTSGSIYIQYF | TGTGCCAGCAGCACAGGGACTAGCGGGAGTATATACATTCAGTACTTC
. | TRBJ2-1 | TRBD2 | TRBV4-1 | CASSLWTSSYNEQFF | TGCGCCAGCAGCCTTTGGACTAGCTCATACAATGAGCAGTTCTTC
. | TRBJ1-2 | TRBD1 | TRBV28 | CASRQGGGYTF | TGTGCCAGCCGACAGGGAGGGGGCTACACCTTC
. | TRBJ1-2 | . | TRBV20-1 | CSARDGYGYTF | TGCAGTGCTAGAGACGGCTATGGCTACACCTTC
. | TRBJ2-7 | . | TRBV15 | CATSRDLGSHEQYF | TGTGCCACCAGCAGAGATCTTGGCTCCCACGAGCAGTACTTC
. | TRBJ1-1 | TRBD1 | TRBV5-1 | CASSLAWTGVGEAFF | TGCGCCAGCAGCTTGGCGTGGACAGGGGTGGGTGAAGCTTTCTTT
. | TRBJ2-7 | . | TRBV9 | CASSSRLGYEQYF | TGTGCCAGCAGCTCCCGATTGGGCTACGAGCAGTACTTC
. | TRBJ1-1 | . | TRBV6-6 | CASSSGEAFF | TGTGCCAGCAGTTCGGGTGAAGCTTTCTTT
. | TRBJ1-5 | . | TRBV2 | CASSGPPIANQPQHF | TGTGCCAGCAGCGGGCCCCCTATAGCCAATCAGCCCCAGCATTTT
once | TRBJ2-7 | TRBD1 | TRBV27 | CASKRIDRGSTEQYF | TGTGCCAGCAAGCGTATCGACAGGGGATCGACCGAGCAGTACTTC
. | TRBJ1-1 | . | TRBV30 | CAWRGPRTEAFF | TGTGCCTGGAGGGGCCCACGAACTGAAGCTTTCTTT
. | TRBJ1-1 | . | TRBV20-1 | CSAPGSTEAFF | TGCAGTGCGCCGGGTAGCACTGAAGCTTTCTTT
. | TRBJ1-1 | . | TRBV6-5 | CASSYSWGGNTEAFF | TGTGCCAGCAGTTACTCCTGGGGAGGGAACACTGAAGCTTTCTTT
. | TRBJ2-1 | . | TRBV20-1 | CSARTRSQQFF | TGCAGTGCTAGGACTAGGAGTCAGCAGTTCTTC
. | TRBJ2-5 | TRBD1 | TRBV5-1 | CAYRQGAPVPKETQYF | TGCGCCTATCGGCAGGGGGCGCCGGTCCCGAAGGAGACCCAGTACTTC
. | TRBJ1-1 | . | TRBV19 | CASSILGGVDTEAFF | TGTGCCAGTAGTATACTGGGGGGCGTTGACACTGAAGCTTTCTTT
. | TRBJ1-2 | TRBD1 | TRBV28 | CASGEDRDNYGYTF | TGTGCCAGCGGAGAAGACAGGGATAACTATGGCTACACCTTC
. | TRBJ2-7 | TRBD1 | TRBV4-1 | CASSQSSGTAAYEQYF | TGCGCCAGCAGCCAAAGCTCCGGGACAGCGGCCTACGAGCAGTACTTC
. | TRBJ2-1 | TRBD2 | TRBV7-3 | CASSSWTSGGAAYNEQFF | TGTGCCAGCAGCTCATGGACTAGCGGGGGGGCGGCCTACAATGAGCAGTTCTTC
. | TRBJ2-1 | TRBD2 | TRBV10-1 | CASSETSGTYNEQFF | TGCGCCAGCAGTGAGACTAGCGGTACCTACAATGAGCAGTTCTTC
once | TRBJ2-1 | TRBD2 | TRBV10-3 | CAISRPLAGANNEQFF | TGTGCCATCAGCCGACCCCTAGCGGGGGCCAACAATGAGCAGTTCTTC
. | TRBJ2-5 | . | TRBV7-7 | CASSQGRSDQETQYF | TGTGCTAGCAGCCAGGGCAGGTCGGACCAAGAGACCCAGTACTTC
. | TRBJ1-2 | TRBD1 | TRBV5-6 | CASSFRTGPGGGSNGYTF | TGTGCCAGCAGCTTTCGAACCGGGCCCGGAGGGGGCTCTAACGGCTACACCTTC
once | TRBJ1-2 | . | TRBV27 | CASSLWESGYTF | TGTGCCAGCAGTTTATGGGAGTCTGGCTACACCTTC
. | TRBJ1-6 | TRBD1 | TRBV7-2 | CASSLGTGGQSPLHF | TGTGCCAGCAGCTTGGGAACAGGGGGCCAATCACCCCTCCACTTT
. | TRBJ2-1 | . | TRBV4-1 | CASSQPGRYEQFF | TGCGCCAGCAGCCAACCAGGGCGATATGAGCAGTTCTTC
. | TRBJ1-2 | TRBD1 | TRBV30 | CAWSNRGKVYGYTF | TGTGCCTGGAGTAACAGGGGGAAAGTCTATGGCTACACCTTC
. | TRBJ2-5 | TRBD2 | TRBV7-3 | CASSLGLAGGETQYF | TGTGCCAGCAGCTTAGGCTTAGCGGGCGGTGAGACCCAGTACTTC
. | TRBJ1-5 | . | TRBV28 | CASSSMGGTNQPQHF | TGTGCCAGCAGTTCCATGGGGGGTACCAATCAGCCCCAGCATTTT
. | TRBJ1-1 | TRBD1 | TRBV29-1 | CSVEAAGGTEAFF | TGCAGCGTTGAAGCGGCAGGGGGCACTGAAGCTTTCTTT
. | TRBJ1-1 | . | TRBV25-1 | CASSIGGPGAFF | TGTGCCAGCAGTATTGGGGGGCCTGGGGCTTTCTTT
once | TRBJ1-4 | . | TRBV5-6 | CASSPKGGSTGEKLFF | TGTGCCAGCAGCCCGAAAGGTGGGTCCACCGGCGAAAAACTGTTTTTT
. | TRBJ1-6 | TRBD1 | TRBV4-1 | CASSQEPTPGQGVLFYNSPLHF | TGCGCCAGCAGCCAAGAGCCCACACCGGGACAGGGTGTGTTGTTTTATAATTCACCCCTCCACTTT